The 22 T cell receptor beta chains presented below share a single source sample, sequenced in a study of tumor T cells in aggressive B-cell lymphoma. Assay: immunoSEQ multiplex PCR; the TCRdb copy retains only in-frame clones and omits some. The sample lists 7,000 to 8,000 clones; about 80% were seen once. Input material: tumor tissue. The receptors shown here come from an adult with diffuse large B cell lymphoma.

The chain has TRBV19 and TRBJ1-2; 9 bases agree with TRBD1. The V gene end was trimmed by 10 bases and the J gene end by 0 bases; junction bases not matched to a gene: 12. CDR1 is LNHDA and CDR2 is SQIVND in the germline V gene (reference sequence). The CDR3 covers 16 residues. The CDR3 loop is CATTGDRVLANYGYTF. DNA for the CDR3: TGTGCCACCACAGGGGACAGGGTGCTAGCTAACTATGGCTACACCTTC.

The sample holds a few counts of this clone. The chain is built from TRBV19 and TRBJ2-7; perhaps TRBD1 as D (6 bases). Germline values: CDR1 LNHDA, CDR2 SQIVND (reference sequence). The CDR3 has 15 residues. Between the trimmed V and J ends, which lost 5 bases and 4 bases, there was a span of 18 bases. The CDR3 sequence: CASSLLGDRSYEQYF. DNA of the CDR3: TGTGCCAGTAGTCTCCTCGGAGACAGGTCTTACGAGCAGTACTTC.

The genes are TRBV28 and TRBJ1-2, with 7 bases that match TRBD1. Germline CDR1 MDHEN, CDR2 SYDVKM. The CDR3 extends over 14 amino acids. V lost 6 bases and J lost 4; bases outside the gene matches: 8. CDR3 nucleotide sequence: TGTGCCAGCAGAGTACCGACAGGGATCTATGGCTACACCTTC. It specifies CASRVPTGIYGYTF.

This clone was seen just once. This chain connects TRBV7-9 to TRBJ2-5, with a weak D call TRBD1 (6 bases). With 4 bases removed from V and 5 bases from J, the gap between germline ends came to 11 bases. Germline V lookup: CDR1 SEHNR, CDR2 FQNEAQ (reference sequence). CDR3 length: 13 amino acids. The CDR3 reads CASSSWTVETQYF. In DNA form, the CDR3 reads TGTGCCAGCAGCTCCTGGACAGTGGAGACCCAGTACTTC.

Notes on this clone: Other DNA sequences of this sample code for an identical CDR3. The chain has TRBV27 and TRBJ2-7; TRBD2 matches 9 bases. Trimming removed 5 bases from V and 4 bases from J; junction bases left unmatched: 9. This CDR3 contains 15 residues. Germline values: CDR1 MNHEY, CDR2 SMNVEV (reference sequence). The CDR3 nucleotides are TGTGCCAGCAGTGGCGGGAGGGCGCTAAATTACGAGCAGTACTTC. Encoded protein: CASSGGRALNYEQYF.

The CDR3 sequence is CAWSVGQGGSNQPQHF. The CDR3 nucleotides are TGTGCCTGGAGTGTTGGGCAGGGAGGAAGCAATCAGCCCCAGCATTTT. V gene TRBV30 combines with J gene TRBJ1-5; D is possibly TRBD1 (5 bases). With 0 bases removed from V and 1 base from J, the gap between germline ends came to 13 bases. The CDR3 extends over 16 amino acids. CDR1 is GTSNPN and CDR2 is SVGIG in the germline V gene (reference sequence).

The V and J genes are TRBV4-1 and TRBJ2-3; D perhaps matches TRBD1 (5 bases). V lost 0 bases and J lost 5, with 12 bases in between. The CDR3 runs 15 residues. The V gene's germline CDR1 is MGHRA and CDR2 YSYEKL. Here the CDR3 DNA reads TGCGCCAGCAGCCAAGATGGTAGGGGCGGAGATACGCAGTATTTT. This gives the protein CASSQDGRGGDTQYF.

The chain combines TRBV4-2 with TRBJ2-1; 9 bases agree with TRBD2. The J segment lost 4 bases and the V segment lost 4 bases, leaving 11 bases of the junction unmatched. The CDR3 has 17 residues. Germline V lookup: CDR1 LGHNA, CDR2 YNFKEQ. The chain's CDR3 is CASSRAQGSGGYNEQFF. CDR3 DNA: TGTGCCAGCAGCCGGGCTCAAGGGAGCGGGGGGTACAATGAGCAGTTCTTC.

The chain employs TRBV11-2 and TRBJ2-5; possible D gene TRBD2, 5 bases. Germline assignment: CDR1 SGHAT and CDR2 FQNNGV. The CDR3 runs 12 residues. Trimming pared 10 bases from V and 0 bases from J, leaving 9 bases between. CDR3 nucleotides: TGTGCCACCAACGGGGACCAAGAGACCCAGTACTTC. This translates into CATNGDQETQYF.

The genes are TRBV4-2 and TRBJ2-7, with a possible D match to TRBD2 (5 bases). CDR1 and CDR2 (germline): LGHNA, YNFKEQ. This CDR3 has 13 amino acids. V lost 5 bases, J lost 0 bases, and 8 bases lay in between. The CDR3 sequence: CASSERASYEQYF. The CDR3 DNA reads TGTGCCAGCAGCGAGAGGGCCTCCTACGAGCAGTACTTC.

The chain has TRBV5-1 and TRBJ2-5, with D possibly TRBD2 on 6 matching bases. Germline V gene data show CDR1 as SGHRS and CDR2 as YFSETQ. The CDR3 sequence is 16 residues long. Trimming cost V 4 bases and J 2 bases, with 18 bases left between them. The CDR3 region is CASSPLTAGKQETQYF. CDR3 bases: TGCGCCAGCAGCCCCCTAACCGCGGGAAAACAAGAGACCCAGTACTTC. Based on the CDR3 plus reference TRBV5-1 and TRBJ2-5, the full variable domain is KAGVTQTPRYLIKTRGQQVTLSCSPISGHRSVSWYQQTPGQGLQFLFEYFSETQRNKGNFPGRFSGRQFSNSRSEMNVSTLELGDSALYLCASSPLTAGKQETQYFGPGTRLLVL.

J is TRBJ2-7 and V is TRBV5-6; 9 nucleotides agree with TRBD1. There are 15 residues in the CDR3. Trimming cost V 2 bases and J 5 bases; bases outside gene matches: 8. The germline V gene encodes CDR1 SGHDT and CDR2 YYEEEE. The chain's CDR3 is CASSFTGTGYHEQYF. CDR3 nucleotide sequence: TGTGCCAGCAGCTTCACCGGGACAGGGTACCACGAGCAGTACTTC. Filled out from reference TRBV5-6 and TRBJ2-7, the complete variable domain reads DAGVTQSPTHLIKTRGQQVTLRCSPKSGHDTVSWYQQALGQGPQFIFQYYEEEERQRGNFPDRFSGHQFPNYSSELNVNALLLGDSALYLCASSFTGTGYHEQYFGPGTRLTVT.

The V and J genes are TRBV27 and TRBJ2-5; a possible D gene is TRBD1 (5 bases). Germline V gene sequence: CDR1 MNHEY, CDR2 SMNVEV (reference sequence). Deletions cut 7 bases from V and 2 bases from J, with 14 bases between. The CDR3 is 14 amino acids. CDR3 region: CASTLRGGQETQYF. CDR3 in DNA: TGTGCCAGCACCTTAAGGGGTGGGCAAGAGACCCAGTACTTC.

The genes are TRBV9 and TRBJ2-2; tentatively, D is TRBD2 (6 bases). Germline V gene sequence: CDR1 SGDLS, CDR2 YYNGEE. With 4 bases removed from V and 7 bases from J, the gap between germline ends came to 17 bases. This CDR3 has 15 residues. The CDR3 DNA sequence: TGTGCCAGCAGCCTAAGTGGAGGGTACGGCGGGGAGCTGTTTTTT. Encoded protein: CASSLSGGYGGELFF.

The chain couples TRBV29-1 to TRBJ2-5, with 11 positions matching TRBD2. V trimming: 7 bases; J trimming: 4 bases; junction bases outside the gene matches: 2. Germline V gives CDR1 SQVTM, CDR2 ANQGSEA. This CDR3 contains 12 residues. This chain's CDR3 is CSAGLAGETQYF. CDR3 in DNA: TGCAGCGCCGGACTAGCGGGAGAGACCCAGTACTTC. Supplemented by reference TRBV29-1 and TRBJ2-5, the full variable domain reads SAVISQKPSRDICQRGTSLTIQCQVDSQVTMMFWYRQQPGQSLTLIATANQGSEATYESGFVIDKFPISRPNLTFSTLTVSNMSPEDSSIYLCSAGLAGETQYFGPGTRLLVL.

V is TRBV18 and J is TRBJ2-7; 7 bases agree with TRBD1. Germline CDR1 and CDR2: KGHSH and LQKENI. The CDR3 is 16 amino acids. The junction had 13 bases not matched to a gene; V was cut back by 4 bases and J by 4 bases. The CDR3 nucleotides are TGTGCCAGCTCACTCAGACCGGGACAGTCGCATTACGAGCAGTACTTC. This sequence encodes CASSLRPGQSHYEQYF.

This sequence joins TRBV4-2 and TRBJ2-3; TRBD2 might be the D (5 bases). In germline, CDR1 is LGHNA, CDR2 YNFKEQ. The ends were cut back, 0 bases at V and 0 bases at J, with 10 bases in the middle. This CDR3 contains 16 residues. The CDR3 DNA sequence: TGTGCCAGCAGCCAAGACGAGGGCGGGAGCACAGATACGCAGTATTTT. This translates into CASSQDEGGSTDTQYF.

This chain joins TRBV6-4 and TRBJ2-7, with a possible D match to TRBD1 (5 bases). Germline V gives CDR1 MRHNA, CDR2 SNTAGT. With 9 bases removed from V and 2 bases from J, the gap between germline ends came to 11 bases. The CDR3 is 12 residues long. CDR3 coding DNA: TGTGCCAGAAATAGACAGACCTACGAGCAGTACTTC. This sequence encodes CARNRQTYEQYF.

This chain connects TRBV21-1 to TRBJ1-5; the D call of TRBD1 is as the table states it, not checked on the DNA. TRBV21-1 is an annotated pseudogene. This CDR3 has 16 residues. The CDR3 nucleotides read TGTGCCAGCAGCATACCCCTCGAGAGAGGGGGTCAGCCCCAGCATTTT. Translating gives CASSIPLERGGQPQHF.

The chain uses TRBV7-2 and TRBJ2-5, with 7 bases lining up with TRBD1. J gave up 5 bases and V 7 bases, and 10 bases lay outside the gene matches. Germline-derived CDR1 and CDR2 are SGHTA and FQGNSA. This CDR3 spans 14 amino acids. Here the CDR3 reads CASKDYRGAETQYF. The CDR3 DNA sequence: TGTGCCAGCAAAGACTACAGGGGAGCTGAGACCCAGTACTTC.

Worth noting for this clone: At one of its ends the junction is not consistent with the germline gene, which may arise from a read error. In DNA form, the CDR3 reads TGCACCAGCAGCTTGGAAATAGCGGTTTACAATGAGCAGTTCTTC. It specifies CTSSLEIAVYNEQFF. V is TRBV5-1 and J is TRBJ2-1, with D possibly TRBD2 on 6 matching bases. The germline V gene has CDR1 SGHRS and CDR2 YFSETQ. The CDR3 length is 15 residues.

The chain uses TRBV5-1 and TRBJ2-5, with D possibly TRBD1 on 5 matching bases. This CDR3 spans 15 amino acids. Trimming cost V 5 bases and J 2 bases, with 16 bases left between them. CDR1 is SGHRS and CDR2 is YFSETQ in the germline V gene. Here the CDR3 reads CASSQGRAEQETQYF. In nucleotides, the CDR3 is TGCGCCAGCAGTCAGGGTCGGGCAGAGCAAGAGACCCAGTACTTC.